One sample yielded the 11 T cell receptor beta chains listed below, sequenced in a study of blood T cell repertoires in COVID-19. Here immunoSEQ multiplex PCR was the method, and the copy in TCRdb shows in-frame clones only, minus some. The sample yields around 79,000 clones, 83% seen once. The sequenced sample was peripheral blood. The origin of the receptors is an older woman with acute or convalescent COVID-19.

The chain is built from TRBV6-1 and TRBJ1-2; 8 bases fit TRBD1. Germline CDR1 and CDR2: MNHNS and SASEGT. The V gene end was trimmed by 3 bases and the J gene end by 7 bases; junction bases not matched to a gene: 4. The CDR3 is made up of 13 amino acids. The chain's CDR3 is CASSDRTGPGYTF. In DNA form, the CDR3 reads TGTGCCAGCAGTGACCGGACAGGGCCTGGCTACACCTTC.

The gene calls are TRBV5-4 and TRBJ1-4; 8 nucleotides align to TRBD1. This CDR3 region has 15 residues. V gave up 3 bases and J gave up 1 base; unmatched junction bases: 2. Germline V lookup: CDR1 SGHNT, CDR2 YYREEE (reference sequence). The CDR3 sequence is CASSSGQETNEKLFF. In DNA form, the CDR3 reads TGTGCCAGCAGCTCGGGACAGGAAACTAATGAAAAACTGTTTTTT. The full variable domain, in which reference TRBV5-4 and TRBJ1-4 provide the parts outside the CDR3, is ETGVTQSPTHLIKTRGQQVTLRCSSQSGHNTVSWYQQALGQGPQFIFQYYREEENGRGNFPPRFSGLQFPNYSSELNVNALELDDSALYLCASSSGQETNEKLFFGSGTQLSVL.

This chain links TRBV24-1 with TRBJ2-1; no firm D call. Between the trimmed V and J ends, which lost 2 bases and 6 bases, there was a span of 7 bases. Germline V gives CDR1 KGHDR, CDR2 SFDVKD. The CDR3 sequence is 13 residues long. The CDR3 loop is CATSDSRINEQFF. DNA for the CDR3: TGTGCCACCAGTGATTCGCGTATCAATGAGCAGTTCTTC.

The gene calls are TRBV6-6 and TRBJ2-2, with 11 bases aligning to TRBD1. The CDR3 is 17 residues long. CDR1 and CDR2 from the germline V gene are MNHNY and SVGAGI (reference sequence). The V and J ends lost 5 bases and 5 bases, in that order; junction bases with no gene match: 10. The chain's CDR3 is CASSPHWTGGPTGELFF. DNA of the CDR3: TGTGCCAGCAGTCCCCATTGGACAGGGGGCCCTACCGGGGAGCTGTTTTTT.

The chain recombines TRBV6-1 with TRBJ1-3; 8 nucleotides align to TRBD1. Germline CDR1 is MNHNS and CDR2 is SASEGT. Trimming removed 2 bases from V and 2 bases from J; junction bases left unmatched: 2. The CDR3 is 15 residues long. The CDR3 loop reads CASSEQDRAGNTIYF. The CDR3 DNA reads TGTGCCAGCAGTGAACAGGACAGGGCTGGAAACACCATATATTTT.

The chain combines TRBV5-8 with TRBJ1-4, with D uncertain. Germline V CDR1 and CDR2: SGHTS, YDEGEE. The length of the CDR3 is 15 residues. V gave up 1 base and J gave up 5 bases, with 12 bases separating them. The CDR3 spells CASSLLAVLNEKLFF. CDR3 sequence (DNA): TGTGCCAGCAGCTTGCTGGCGGTTCTAAATGAAAAACTGTTTTTT.

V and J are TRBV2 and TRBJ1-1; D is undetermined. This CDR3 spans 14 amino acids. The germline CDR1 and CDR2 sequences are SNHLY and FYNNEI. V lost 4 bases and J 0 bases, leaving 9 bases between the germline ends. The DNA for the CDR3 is TGTGCCAGCAGTGTCCAGGTGGTGAACACTGAAGCTTTCTTT. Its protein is CASSVQVVNTEAFF.

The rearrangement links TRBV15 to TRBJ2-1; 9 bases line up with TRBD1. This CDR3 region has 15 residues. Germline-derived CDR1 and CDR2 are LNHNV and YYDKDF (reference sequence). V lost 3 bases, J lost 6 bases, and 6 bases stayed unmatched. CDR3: CATSSGQGISNEQFF. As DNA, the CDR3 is TGTGCCACCAGCAGCGGACAGGGGATTAGCAATGAGCAGTTCTTC.

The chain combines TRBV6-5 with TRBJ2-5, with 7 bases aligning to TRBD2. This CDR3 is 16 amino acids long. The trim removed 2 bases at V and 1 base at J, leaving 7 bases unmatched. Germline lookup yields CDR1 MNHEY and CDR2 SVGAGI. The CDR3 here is CASSYEGASGQETQYF. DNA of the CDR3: TGTGCCAGCAGTTACGAAGGGGCTAGCGGCCAAGAGACCCAGTACTTC.

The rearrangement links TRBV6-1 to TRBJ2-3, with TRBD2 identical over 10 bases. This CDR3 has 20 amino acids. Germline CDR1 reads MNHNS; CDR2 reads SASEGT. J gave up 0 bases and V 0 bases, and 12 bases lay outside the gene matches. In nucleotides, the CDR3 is TGTGCCAGCAGTGAAGCGGCTAGCGGGGGCCTCATCACTAGCACAGATACGCAGTATTTT. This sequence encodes CASSEAASGGLITSTDTQYF.

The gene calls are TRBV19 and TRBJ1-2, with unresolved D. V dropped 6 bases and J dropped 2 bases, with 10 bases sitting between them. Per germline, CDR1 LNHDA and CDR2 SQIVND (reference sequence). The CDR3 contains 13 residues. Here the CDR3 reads CASSLQNNYGYTF. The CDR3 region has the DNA TGTGCCAGTAGCCTGCAGAACAACTATGGCTACACCTTC.